This entry is about one T cell receptor (beta chain). Its antigen is still unknown. These data come from a study of shared clonotypes between healthy human individuals. Study findings and constraints: When compared with the clonotypes that were shared by all four sorted-subset donors, the non-shared clonotypes turned out to have lower generation probabilities. Clonotypes that were shared across a few donors made up about 5.1% of naive CD4 clonotypes.

This CDR3 region has 14 residues. Between the trimmed V and J ends, which lost 0 bases and 9 bases, there was a span of 15 bases. Germline CDR1 SGHNT, CDR2 YYREEE (reference sequence). As originally analysed: Without quality scores, immunoSEQ junctional reads could not be filtered like full-length reads. Data came from immunoSEQ multiplex PCR; TCRdb stores just in-frame clones and leaves some out. The V and J calls and clone size are taken from that table; D and trimming were inferred from the DNA. The sample lists 2,100,000 or so clones, approximately 95% occurring once. The study drew its donors from healthy HIV-negative adults without recent acute infections or vaccinations.

Sequenced sample: naive CD4+ T cells sorted from blood. Subset reported: CD45RA+ positively selected. V usage is TRBV5-4 and J usage is TRBJ1-2; D might be TRBD1 (6 bases). This clonotype originated in a man aged 18-30 years in good health. Written as DNA, the CDR3 is TGTGCCAGCAGCTTGGCCGTACAGGGAAGTCGCTACACCTTC. This translates into CASSLAVQGSRYTF. The full variable domain, its missing parts supplied by reference TRBV5-4 and TRBJ1-2, is ETGVTQSPTHLIKTRGQQVTLRCSSQSGHNTVSWYQQALGQGPQFIFQYYREEENGRGNFPPRFSGLQFPNYSSELNVNALELDDSALYLCASSLAVQGSRYTFGSGTRLTVV.